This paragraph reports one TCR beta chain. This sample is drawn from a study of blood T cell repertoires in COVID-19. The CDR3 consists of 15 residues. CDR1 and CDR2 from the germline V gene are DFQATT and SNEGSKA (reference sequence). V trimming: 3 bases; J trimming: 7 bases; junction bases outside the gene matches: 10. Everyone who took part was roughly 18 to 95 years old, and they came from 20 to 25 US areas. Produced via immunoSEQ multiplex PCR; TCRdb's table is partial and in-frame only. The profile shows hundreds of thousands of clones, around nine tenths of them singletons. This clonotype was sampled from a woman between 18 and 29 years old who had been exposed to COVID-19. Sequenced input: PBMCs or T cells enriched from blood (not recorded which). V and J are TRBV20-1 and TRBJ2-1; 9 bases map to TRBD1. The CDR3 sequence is CSASSGRQGGNEQFF. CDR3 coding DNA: TGCAGTGCTAGTTCAGGGCGACAGGGGGGGAATGAGCAGTTCTTC.